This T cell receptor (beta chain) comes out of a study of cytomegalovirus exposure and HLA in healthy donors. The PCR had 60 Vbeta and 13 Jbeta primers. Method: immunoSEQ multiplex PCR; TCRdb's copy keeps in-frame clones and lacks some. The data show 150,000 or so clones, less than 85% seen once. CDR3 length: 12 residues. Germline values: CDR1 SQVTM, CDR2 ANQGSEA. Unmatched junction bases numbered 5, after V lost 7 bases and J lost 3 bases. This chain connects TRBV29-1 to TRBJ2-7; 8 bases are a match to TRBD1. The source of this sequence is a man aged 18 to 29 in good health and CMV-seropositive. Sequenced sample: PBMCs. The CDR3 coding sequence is TGCAGCGCTCGGACAGGGAACTACGAGCAGTACTTC. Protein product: CSARTGNYEQYF.